These 26 T cell receptor beta chains came from one sample sequenced in a study of molecular identifiers for immune sequencing clone quantification. MiXCR, run by TCRdb on the PCR reads, gives a single entry per CDR3 protein. The sample carries hundreds of thousands of distinct CDR3 sequences, about 25% recorded once. The sequenced sample was naive CD8+ T cells from blood, with Jurkat cell RNA spiked in. Sample subset: FACS-sorted CD8+CD4-CCR7+CD45RA+ naive T cells. The origin of the receptors is a human donor in good health. Some libraries in this study had Jurkat cell RNA spiked in.

This clonotype was recorded at least ten times. The V call is TRBV5-6, the J call TRBJ2-7; TRBD2 might be the D (5 bases). The ends were cut back, 1 base at V and 4 bases at J, with 12 bases in the middle. There are 14 residues in the CDR3. Germline-derived CDR1 and CDR2 are SGHDT and YYEEEE. CDR3 in amino acids: CASSLRITGYEQYF. CDR3 DNA sequence: TGTGCCAGCAGCTTGCGCATAACGGGGTACGAGCAGTACTTC.

Concerning this clonotype: Since no conserved phenylalanine or tryptophan closes the CDR3, a read error is the likely cause. V usage is TRBV3-1 and J usage is TRBJ2-1, with 9 bases aligning to TRBD2. CDR3 length: 15 amino acids. The V gene's germline CDR1 is LGHDT and CDR2 YNNKEL (reference sequence). With V trimmed by 2 bases and J by 5 bases, 4 bases remained unmatched. CDR3 residues: CASSQPTSGDNEQFI. The CDR3 DNA reads TGTGCCAGCAGCCAACCGACTAGCGGAGACAATGAGCAGTTCATC.

This clonotype was detected many times. The rearrangement links TRBV5-6 to TRBJ1-1; no firm D call. This CDR3 has 12 residues. Per the germline V gene, CDR1 is SGHDT and CDR2 is YYEEEE. V was cut by 2 bases and J by 8 bases, with 10 bases left in between. DNA for the CDR3: TGTGCCAGCAGCTTTGGGGTAAGGGAAGCTTTCTTT. Protein sequence: CASSFGVREAFF.

In its sample, this clonotype was seen many times. CDR3 DNA: TGTGCCAGCAGCGTAAGACCCGAACCAGATACGCAGTATTTT. Its protein is CASSVRPEPDTQYF. The chain uses TRBV3-1 and TRBJ2-3, with unresolved D. The V gene lost 5 bases and the J gene lost 4 bases, with 13 bases spanning the gap. The CDR3 has 14 amino acids. The V gene's germline CDR1 is LGHDT and CDR2 YNNKEL (reference sequence).

This clonotype showed up just a few times. At one end the junction does not follow the germline gene, possibly because of a read error. The V and J genes are TRBV20-1 and TRBJ2-7, with 9 bases aligning to TRBD2. The CDR3 spans 15 residues. The V gene's germline CDR1 is DFQATT and CDR2 SNEGSKA (reference sequence). CDR3 bases: TGCGGTGCTAGTTTCCGCGGGGGGGGCTGGTACGAGCAGTACTTC. As protein: CGASFRGGGWYEQYF.

This clonotype appeared many times. This chain connects TRBV7-2 to TRBJ1-2; D may be TRBD1 (5 bases). The CDR3 extends over 15 amino acids. Germline loops: CDR1 SGHTA, CDR2 FQGNSA. V was pared by 3 bases and J by 0 bases, with 11 bases between. The DNA of the CDR3 is TGTGCCAGCAGCTTTCAACCAGGGCCTAACTATGGCTACACCTTC. Protein product: CASSFQPGPNYGYTF.

The chain has TRBV29-1 and TRBJ2-1; the D is unclear. The germline V gene encodes CDR1 SQVTM and CDR2 ANQGSEA. V gave up 5 bases and J gave up 0 bases, with 14 bases separating them. This CDR3 is 15 amino acids long. CDR3 in amino acids: CSVLNGFLSYNEQFF. The CDR3 nucleotides are TGCAGCGTTCTGAACGGATTCCTCTCCTACAATGAGCAGTTCTTC.

This sequence joins TRBV30 and TRBJ1-1, with 8 positions matching TRBD1. Germline CDR1 and CDR2: GTSNPN and SVGIG (reference sequence). V lost 6 bases, J lost 0 bases, and 12 bases stayed unmatched. The CDR3 runs to 16 residues. The CDR3 bases are TGTGCCTGCAGTTACGGACAGGGTGGATTGAACACTGAAGCTTTCTTT. It yields the protein CACSYGQGGLNTEAFF.

The J gene is TRBJ1-5, the V gene TRBV10-2; D is unresolved. Between the trimmed V and J ends, which lost 2 bases and 8 bases, there was a span of 13 bases. Germline V gene lookup returns CDR1 WSHSY and CDR2 SAAADI. The CDR3 runs 14 residues. CDR3 loop: CASSENLRAEPQHF. Here the CDR3 DNA reads TGCGCCAGCAGTGAGAATCTTCGGGCCGAGCCCCAGCATTTT.

The chain couples TRBV7-2 to TRBJ2-1; possibly TRBD2 for D (7 bases). The germline V gene has CDR1 SGHTA and CDR2 FQGNSA. The V gene lost 5 bases and the J gene lost 8 bases, with 22 bases spanning the gap. This CDR3 has 16 amino acids. CDR3 sequence: CASSTPSAGASDEQFF. The CDR3 DNA reads as TGTGCCAGCAGCACACCTTCGGCGGGGGCCTCGGATGAGCAGTTCTTC.

Points on this clonotype: Without the conserved terminal phenylalanine or tryptophan, this CDR3 likely stems from a read error. V gene TRBV7-2 combines with J gene TRBJ2-5; 9 bases map to TRBD1. The CDR3 covers 14 residues. The trim removed 5 bases at V and 5 bases at J, leaving 6 bases unmatched. Germline V gene data show CDR1 as SGHTA and CDR2 as FQGNSA. CDR3 protein: CASSLRDRDETQYL. CDR3 DNA sequence: TGTGCCAGCAGCCTAAGGGACAGGGACGAGACCCAGTACTTG.

Worth noting for this clonotype: Sequence at one end of the junction differs from germline and may be a read error. The gene calls are TRBV20-1 and TRBJ2-5; 9 nucleotides agree with TRBD2. The CDR3 covers 17 residues. In germline, CDR1 is DFQATT, CDR2 SNEGSKA (reference sequence). CDR3 loop: CSAGEGTLAGGEETQYF. As DNA, the CDR3 is TGCAGTGCTGGAGAGGGGACACTTGCGGGAGGGGAGGAGACCCAGTACTTC.

This clonotype showed up just a few times. The rearrangement links TRBV10-1 to TRBJ1-1; D may be TRBD1 (6 bases). Trimming stripped 4 bases from V and 2 bases from J, with 14 bases between. Germline assignment: CDR1 WNHNN and CDR2 SYGVQD (reference sequence). This CDR3 is 15 amino acids long. The CDR3 region has the DNA TGCGCCAGCAGTGCTCGATCGGGGGCAAACACTGAAGCTTTCTTT. Its translation is CASSARSGANTEAFF.

This clonotype was detected only a few times. The chain links TRBV19 to TRBJ2-2; D is possibly TRBD1 or TRBD2 (6 bases each). Trimming took off 8 bases at V and 6 bases at J, with 10 bases between the two ends. Germline V CDR1 and CDR2: LNHDA, SQIVND (reference sequence). CDR3 length: 12 residues. CDR3 loop: CASGGGPGELFF. The DNA for the CDR3 is TGTGCCAGTGGAGGGGGGCCCGGGGAGCTGTTTTTT.

The chain joins TRBV6-2 or TRBV6-3 to TRBJ2-1; 9 positions match TRBD2. Germline assignment: CDR1 MNHEY and CDR2 SVGEGT. J lost 5 bases, V lost 6 bases, and 8 bases had no gene match. The CDR3 loop spans 15 amino acids. This CDR3 is CASRPLAGVDNEQFF. CDR3 nucleotide sequence: TGTGCCAGCAGACCCTTAGCGGGGGTTGACAATGAGCAGTTCTTC.

Ten or more counts support this clonotype. As DNA, the CDR3 is TGCAGTGCTAAAGAGATCGATACGCAGTATTTT. It translates to CSAKEIDTQYF. The J gene is TRBJ2-3, the V gene TRBV20-1; D not certain. The CDR3 consists of 11 residues. Per the germline V gene, CDR1 is DFQATT and CDR2 is SNEGSKA (reference sequence). Trimming left V 4 bases short and J 6 bases short, with 8 bases between.

This clonotype was seen ten or more times. The chain uses TRBV7-9 and TRBJ2-5, with TRBD2 matching over 9 bases. Per the germline V gene, CDR1 is SEHNR and CDR2 is FQNEAQ (reference sequence). V was pared by 0 bases and J by 5 bases, with 4 bases of the junction left unmatched. The CDR3 runs 15 residues. The CDR3 DNA reads as TGTGCCAGCAGCTTAGCTAGCGGGAGCTTCGAGACCCAGTACTTC. This sequence encodes CASSLASGSFETQYF. The full variable domain, completed using reference TRBV7-9 and TRBJ2-5, is DTGVSQNPRHKITKRGQNVTFRCDPISEHNRLYWYRQTLGQGPEFLTYFQNEAQLEKSRLLSDRFSAERPKGSFSTLEIQRTEQGDSAMYLCASSLASGSFETQYFGPGTRLLVL.

The table lists this clonotype with many counts. A junction end diverges from the germline sequence, so it may reflect a read error. V usage is TRBV7-6 and J usage is TRBJ2-7; maybe TRBD2 (6 bases). CDR1 SGHVS and CDR2 FNYEAQ come from the germline V gene. This CDR3 has 14 amino acids. The chain's CDR3 is CASSLVADSYEQYF. The CDR3 DNA follows: TGTGCCAGCAGTTTAGTAGCGGACTCCTACGAGCAGTACTTC.

This clonotype was detected ten times or more. The genes are TRBV5-1 and TRBJ1-1; D gene unclear. V was cut by 1 base and J by 0 bases, with 13 bases left in between. Germline CDR1 and CDR2: SGHRS and YFSETQ. This CDR3 comprises 16 residues. This CDR3 is CASSLLAGFLNTEAFF. The CDR3 DNA reads TGCGCCAGCAGCTTGCTGGCAGGCTTTTTGAACACTGAAGCTTTCTTT.

Concerning this clonotype itself: This may be a read error: a much more frequent sequence differs by one nucleotide. V and J are TRBV29-1 and TRBJ2-1, with TRBD2 matching over 16 bases. V shed 7 bases, J shed 9 bases, and the junction held 15 bases outside the gene matches. This CDR3 spans 17 amino acids. Germline V gene sequence: CDR1 SQVTM, CDR2 ANQGSEA. CDR3 in amino acids: CSAMGLAGGPWGSEQFF. CDR3 bases: TGCAGCGCTATGGGACTAGCGGGAGGGCCGTGGGGCAGTGAGCAGTTCTTC.

This clonotype was counted ten times or more. The V call is TRBV6-1, the J call TRBJ2-7; 10 bases line up with TRBD1. The CDR3 has 14 residues. CDR1 and CDR2 (germline): MNHNS, SASEGT. The V segment lost 6 bases and the J segment 6 bases; nucleotides outside the gene matches: 8. The CDR3 region is CASRTGTGVSEQYF. DNA of the CDR3: TGTGCCAGCAGGACCGGGACAGGGGTCTCCGAGCAGTACTTC.

This CDR3 reads CASSQDPGLDLYNEQFF. CDR3 nucleotides: TGCGCCAGCAGCCAAGACCCGGGACTAGATTTATACAATGAGCAGTTCTTC. This sequence joins TRBV4-3 and TRBJ2-1, with TRBD2 matching over 8 bases. CDR1 and CDR2 (germline): LGHNA, YSLEER. The CDR3 runs to 17 residues. With 0 bases clipped from V and 4 bases from J, the junction kept 8 bases outside the gene matches.

This clonotype was observed at least ten times. V gene TRBV29-1 combines with J gene TRBJ2-5; D unclear. The CDR3 runs to 17 residues. CDR1 is SQVTM and CDR2 is ANQGSEA in the germline V gene. Trimming cost V 0 bases and J 6 bases, with 23 bases left between them. The CDR3 reads CSVEDLHTGRAAQTQYF. The CDR3 bases are TGCAGCGTTGAAGATCTTCATACGGGTAGGGCAGCGCAGACCCAGTACTTC. Full variable domain (missing parts from reference TRBV29-1 and TRBJ2-5): SAVISQKPSRDICQRGTSLTIQCQVDSQVTMMFWYRQQPGQSLTLIATANQGSEATYESGFVIDKFPISRPNLTFSTLTVSNMSPEDSSIYLCSVEDLHTGRAAQTQYFGPGTRLLVL.

This clonotype was observed at least ten times. The chain has TRBV14 and TRBJ1-2, with D perhaps matching TRBD1 (5 bases). The CDR3 runs to 15 residues. Between the trimmed V and J ends, which lost 1 base and 4 bases, there was a span of 13 bases. The V gene's germline CDR1 is SGHDN and CDR2 FVKESK. The CDR3 sequence is CASSQVSGSSYGYTF. CDR3 DNA sequence: TGTGCCAGCAGCCAAGTGTCAGGGTCCAGCTATGGCTACACCTTC.

This clonotype was recorded at least ten times. This sequence joins TRBV27 and TRBJ1-1; no reliable D call. The length of the CDR3 is 13 residues. The V end was cut by 4 bases, the J end by 6 bases, with 12 bases between. The V gene's germline CDR1 is MNHEY and CDR2 SMNVEV (reference sequence). In nucleotides, the CDR3 is TGTGCCAGCAGTTCACTAGGAGCGTCTGAAGCTTTCTTT. This sequence encodes CASSSLGASEAFF.

This clonotype has ten or more counts. This chain uses TRBV12-3 or TRBV12-4 with TRBJ2-3; D is perhaps TRBD1 or TRBD2 (5 bases each). This CDR3 has 15 amino acids. V was trimmed by 4 bases and J by 4 bases, leaving 15 bases between them. In DNA form, the CDR3 reads TGTGCCAGCAGTTCGATGACACTAGGGGCAGATACGCAGTATTTT. Encoded protein: CASSSMTLGADTQYF.